The source of this TCR beta chain is a study of cytomegalovirus exposure and HLA in healthy donors. Study-wide findings and caveats: A later analysis showed HLA-associated TCR beta chains outstripping equally common others in clonal expansion.

As regards this clone: Its antigen is currently unknown.

It was with 60 Vbeta and 13 Jbeta primers that the PCR ran. Clones were sequenced by immunoSEQ multiplex PCR, and TCRdb holds only the in-frame ones, with some missing. Altogether 160,000 or so clones are present, around 74% being singletons, with the ten largest covering 2% to 3%. The CDR3 is made up of 14 amino acids. The V and J ends lost 0 bases and 0 bases respectively, with 4 bases between them. Germline V gives CDR1 SGDLS, CDR2 YYNGEE. The rearrangement links TRBV9 to TRBJ2-1; D is undetermined. The sample comprised PBMCs. The sequence was obtained from a female donor in good health and CMV-seronegative. The CDR3, as DNA: TGTGCCAGCAGCGTAGACAGCTCCTACAATGAGCAGTTCTTC. Encoded protein: CASSVDSSYNEQFF.